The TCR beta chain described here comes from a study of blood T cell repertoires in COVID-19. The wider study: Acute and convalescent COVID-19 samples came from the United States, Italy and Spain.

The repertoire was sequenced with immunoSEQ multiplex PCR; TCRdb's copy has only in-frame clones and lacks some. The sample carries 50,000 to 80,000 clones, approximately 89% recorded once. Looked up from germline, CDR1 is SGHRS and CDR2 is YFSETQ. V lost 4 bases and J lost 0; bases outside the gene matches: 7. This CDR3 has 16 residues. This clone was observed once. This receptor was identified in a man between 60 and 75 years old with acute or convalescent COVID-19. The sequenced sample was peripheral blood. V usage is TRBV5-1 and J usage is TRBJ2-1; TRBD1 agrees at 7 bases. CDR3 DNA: TGCGCCAGCAGCCTACCGGGACAGAGCTCCTACAATGAGCAGTTCTTC. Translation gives CASSLPGQSSYNEQFF.